This TCR beta chain comes out of a study of blood T cell repertoires in COVID-19. This clone appeared many times. Authors' processing steps: By means of reference gene primer amplification, nucleated cell counts were estimated. Repertoires were generated with immunoSEQ multiplex PCR, while TCRdb's copy carries only in-frame clones and drops some. Clonal size and the V and J genes are those of that table, whereas D and trimming came from the DNA. The sample comprises some 100,000 clones, approximately 86% of which are singletons, and roughly 2.6% rests with the top ten. Trimming removed 0 bases from V and 4 bases from J, with 6 bases in between. This CDR3 has 14 residues. Germline-derived CDR1 and CDR2 are MRHNA and SNTAGT.

Input material: PBMCs or T cells enriched from blood (not recorded which). The TCR was taken from a woman between 50 and 59 years old who had recovered from COVID-19. The rearrangement uses TRBV6-4 and TRBJ2-2; D ambiguous. CDR3 residues: CASSDSPGTGELFF. The DNA for the CDR3 is TGTGCCAGCAGTGACTCCCCCGGCACCGGGGAGCTGTTTTTT.